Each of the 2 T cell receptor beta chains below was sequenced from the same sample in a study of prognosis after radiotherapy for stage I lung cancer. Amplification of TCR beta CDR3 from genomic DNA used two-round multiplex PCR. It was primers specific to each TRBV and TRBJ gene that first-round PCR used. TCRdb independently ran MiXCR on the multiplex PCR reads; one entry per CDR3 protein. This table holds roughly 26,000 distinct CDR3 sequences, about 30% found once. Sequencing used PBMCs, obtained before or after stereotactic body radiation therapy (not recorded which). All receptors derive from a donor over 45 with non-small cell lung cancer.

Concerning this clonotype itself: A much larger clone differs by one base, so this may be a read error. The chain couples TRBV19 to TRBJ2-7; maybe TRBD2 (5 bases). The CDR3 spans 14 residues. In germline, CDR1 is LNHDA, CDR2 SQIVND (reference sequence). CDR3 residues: CASSIVSGSCEQYF. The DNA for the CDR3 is TGTGCCAGTAGTATAGTAAGCGGTTCCTGCGAGCAGTACTTC. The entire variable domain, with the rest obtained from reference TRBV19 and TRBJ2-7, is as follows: DGGITQSPKYLFRKEGQNVTLSCEQNLNHDAMYWYRQDPGQGLRLIYYSQIVNDFQKGDIAEGYSVSREKKESFPLTVTSAQKNPTAFYLCASSIVSGSCEQYFGPGTRLTVT.

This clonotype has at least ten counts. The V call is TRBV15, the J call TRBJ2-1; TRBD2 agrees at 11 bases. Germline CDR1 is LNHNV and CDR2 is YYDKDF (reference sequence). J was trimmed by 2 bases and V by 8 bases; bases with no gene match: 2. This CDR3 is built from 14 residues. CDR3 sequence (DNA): TGTGCCACCTCGACTAGCGGGACCTACAATGAGCAGTTCTTC. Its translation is CATSTSGTYNEQFF.